The 24 T cell receptor beta chains listed next were all sequenced from one sample in a study of cytomegalovirus exposure and HLA in healthy donors. Clones were read by immunoSEQ multiplex PCR, and TCRdb kept only the in-frame ones, dropping some. The repertoire consists of 60,000 to 65,000 clones, with 90% to 96% occurring once and the leading ten covering 1% to 1.5%. Material for sequencing was PBMCs. The receptors here all came from a woman between 18 and 29 years old in good health and CMV-seronegative.

The V and J genes are TRBV5-4 and TRBJ2-5, with D tentatively TRBD2 (7 bases). V lost 7 bases, J lost 5 bases, and 21 bases lay in between. The CDR3 loop spans 15 amino acids. Germline V gene lookup returns CDR1 SGHNT and CDR2 YYREEE (reference sequence). Here the CDR3 reads CASALGGGTGETQYF. CDR3 nucleotide sequence: TGTGCCAGCGCCCTGGGGGGGGGCACCGGGGAGACCCAGTACTTC.

This rearrangement joins TRBV6-5 to TRBJ1-2; D gene uncertain. V shed 6 bases and J shed 1 base, with 9 bases lying between them. Germline CDR1 MNHEY, CDR2 SVGAGI. The CDR3 is 13 amino acids. The CDR3 DNA reads as TGTGCCAGCAGGGGCGGGCTTAACTATGGCTACACCTTC. Its translation: CASRGGLNYGYTF.

The genes are TRBV5-6 and TRBJ1-6, with 8 bases fitting TRBD1. There are 18 residues in the CDR3. CDR1 and CDR2 (germline): SGHDT, YYEEEE. The V gene end was trimmed by 4 bases and the J gene end by 0 bases; junction bases not matched to a gene: 9. The CDR3 DNA reads as TGTGCCAGCAGCCTTGGTGCAGGGGGCCCCTCCTATAATTCACCCCTCCACTTT. This encodes CASSLGAGGPSYNSPLHF. Full variable domain (outside the CDR3, taken from reference TRBV5-6 and TRBJ1-6): DAGVTQSPTHLIKTRGQQVTLRCSPKSGHDTVSWYQQALGQGPQFIFQYYEEEERQRGNFPDRFSGHQFPNYSSELNVNALLLGDSALYLCASSLGAGGPSYNSPLHFGNGTRLTVT.

The genes are TRBV5-1 and TRBJ1-3; 8 bases line up with TRBD1. After removal of 4 bases from V and 0 bases from J, the junction contained 6 bases not matched to a gene. From germline, CDR1 is SGHRS and CDR2 YFSETQ. CDR3 length: 16 residues. The CDR3 sequence is CASSTGQGHSGNTIYF. Written as DNA, the CDR3 is TGCGCCAGCAGCACCGGACAGGGCCACTCTGGAAACACCATATATTTT.

V is TRBV5-6 and J is TRBJ2-1; 7 bases align to TRBD2. There are 14 residues in the CDR3. J was trimmed by 4 bases and V by 0 bases; bases with no gene match: 1. The germline gives CDR1 SGHDT, CDR2 YYEEEE. CDR3 sequence: CASSLGREYNEQFF. The CDR3 DNA sequence: TGTGCCAGCAGCTTGGGGCGGGAGTACAATGAGCAGTTCTTC.

This chain links TRBV19 with TRBJ2-5, with 12 bases lining up with TRBD1. The J call may be mistaken, given a closer DNA end match to TRBJ2-7. The length of the CDR3 is 18 residues. In germline, CDR1 is LNHDA, CDR2 SQIVND (reference sequence). The CDR3 here is CASSSRRGQGASSYEQYF. The DNA for the CDR3 is TGTGCCAGTAGTAGCCGGAGGGGACAGGGGGCTAGCTCCTACGAGCAGTACTTC.

The V call is TRBV11-2, the J call TRBJ2-5; no clear D gene. Germline CDR1 is SGHAT and CDR2 is FQNNGV. V dropped 3 bases and J dropped 5 bases, with 4 bases sitting between them. The length of the CDR3 is 11 residues. CDR3 region: CASSFRETQYF. The CDR3 region has the DNA TGTGCCAGCAGCTTTCGGGAGACCCAGTACTTC.

This chain uses TRBV7-2 with TRBJ2-1; TRBD2 is a possible D gene (5 bases). Trimming cost V 3 bases and J 8 bases, with 11 bases left between them. This CDR3 is built from 13 residues. Germline V gene sequence: CDR1 SGHTA, CDR2 FQGNSA. The chain's CDR3 is CASSLDSRDEQFF. In nucleotides, the CDR3 is TGTGCCAGCAGCTTGGACTCACGGGATGAGCAGTTCTTC. The whole variable domain, filled in from reference TRBV7-2 and TRBJ2-1, reads GAGVSQSPSNKVTEKGKDVELRCDPISGHTALYWYRQSLGQGLEFLIYFQGNSAPDKSGLPSDRFSAERTGGSVSTLTIQRTQQEDSAVYLCASSLDSRDEQFFGPGTRLTVL.

V and J are TRBV4-1 and TRBJ2-7, with 11 positions matching TRBD2. CDR3 length equals 17 residues. V shed 0 bases and J 2 bases; nucleotides not matched to a gene: 6. Germline V gene sequence: CDR1 MGHRA, CDR2 YSYEKL. The CDR3: CASSQETLAGGPYEQYF. The CDR3, as DNA: TGCGCCAGCAGCCAAGAAACCCTAGCGGGAGGCCCCTACGAGCAGTACTTC.

The chain combines TRBV5-6 with TRBJ1-2, with 9 bases fitting TRBD1. Losses at the gene ends were 4 bases for V and 1 base for J; bases not matched to a gene: 8. The CDR3 length is 16 residues. Germline CDR1 reads SGHDT; CDR2 reads YYEEEE. CDR3 in DNA: TGTGCCAGCAGCGCGGACAGGGGCTACCTTAACTATGGCTACACCTTC. This gives the protein CASSADRGYLNYGYTF. Full variable domain (rest looked up from reference TRBV5-6 and TRBJ1-2): DAGVTQSPTHLIKTRGQQVTLRCSPKSGHDTVSWYQQALGQGPQFIFQYYEEEERQRGNFPDRFSGHQFPNYSSELNVNALLLGDSALYLCASSADRGYLNYGYTFGSGTRLTVV.

The rearrangement links TRBV27 to TRBJ2-2; 9 positions agree with TRBD2. V shed 1 base, J shed 5 bases, and the junction held 5 bases outside the gene matches. Germline assignment: CDR1 MNHEY and CDR2 SMNVEV (reference sequence). CDR3 size: 16 residues. Here the CDR3 DNA reads TGTGCCAGCAGTTTATGGGGTAGCGGGAGTACCGGGGAGCTGTTTTTT. Residues: CASSLWGSGSTGELFF.

The gene calls are TRBV6-5 and TRBJ1-3; TRBD1 is a possible D gene (5 bases). Germline CDR1 is MNHEY and CDR2 is SVGAGI. V lost 7 bases, J lost 0 bases, and 13 bases lay in between. The CDR3 loop spans 15 amino acids. This CDR3 reads CASTKGPLSGNTIYF. DNA of the CDR3: TGTGCCAGCACCAAGGGGCCCCTCTCTGGAAACACCATATATTTT.

The chain has TRBV10-3 and TRBJ2-7; possibly TRBD1 for D (5 bases). Germline-derived CDR1 and CDR2 are ENHRY and SYGVKD. The CDR3 length is 12 residues. The V and J ends lost 2 bases and 6 bases respectively, with 8 bases between them. CDR3 protein: CAISERRVEQYF. CDR3 DNA sequence: TGTGCCATCAGTGAGCGCAGGGTCGAGCAGTACTTC.

This chain joins TRBV6-4 and TRBJ2-3, with 7 bases identical to TRBD1. The germline CDR1 and CDR2 sequences are MRHNA and SNTAGT. This CDR3 spans 15 amino acids. With 4 bases clipped from V and 2 bases from J, the junction kept 6 bases outside the gene matches. The CDR3 protein is CASSAAGQDTDTQYF. The CDR3 DNA reads TGTGCCAGCAGTGCCGCCGGACAGGACACAGATACGCAGTATTTT.

The chain links TRBV6-5 to TRBJ2-7; the D is unclear. Germline loops: CDR1 MNHEY, CDR2 SVGAGI. This CDR3 comprises 14 residues. V was pared by 5 bases and J by 6 bases, with 17 bases between. This CDR3 is CASSPPFGVGEQYF. In DNA form, the CDR3 reads TGTGCCAGCAGTCCCCCGTTTGGAGTAGGCGAGCAGTACTTC.

The gene calls are TRBV28 and TRBJ1-2, with TRBD1 identical over 10 bases. J lost 4 bases, V lost 3 bases, and 2 bases had no gene match. Per the germline V gene, CDR1 is MDHEN and CDR2 is SYDVKM. The CDR3 length is 14 residues. Written as DNA, the CDR3 is TGTGCCAGCAGTTTCCGGGACAGGGGCTATGGCTACACCTTC. Protein product: CASSFRDRGYGYTF.

A few counts support this clone. The CDR3 loop is CASSFVEGGQPQHF. CDR3 sequence (DNA): TGTGCCAGCAGTTTTGTCGAGGGCGGTCAGCCCCAGCATTTT. This chain uses TRBV27 with TRBJ1-5; D gene ambiguous. Trimming cost V 3 bases and J 6 bases, with 12 bases left between them. From germline, CDR1 is MNHEY and CDR2 SMNVEV (reference sequence). The CDR3 has 14 amino acids.

The DNA of the CDR3 is TGTGCCAGCAGCCCTCTGGGGAGTGAAAAACTGTTTTTT. Amino acids: CASSPLGSEKLFF. This chain joins TRBV7-9 and TRBJ1-4; D gene ambiguous. The CDR3 loop spans 13 amino acids. The ends were cut back, 5 bases at V and 7 bases at J, with 11 bases in the middle. The V gene's germline CDR1 is SEHNR and CDR2 FQNEAQ (reference sequence).

This sequence joins TRBV11-1 and TRBJ2-3; tentative D call: TRBD2 (6 bases). Germline lookup yields CDR1 SGHAT and CDR2 FQDESV (reference sequence). Trimming pared 1 base from V and 5 bases from J, leaving 13 bases between. The CDR3 spans 15 residues. In DNA form, the CDR3 reads TGTGCCAGCAGCTTAGGGTCTGCCGGGGGAGATACGCAGTATTTT. This translates into CASSLGSAGGDTQYF.

The V call is TRBV9, the J call TRBJ2-7; no clear D gene. Per the germline V gene, CDR1 is SGDLS and CDR2 is YYNGEE. This CDR3 spans 14 amino acids. V was shortened by 4 bases and J by 3 bases, with 14 bases between the two germline ends. The CDR3 here is CASSPPPGDYEQYF. Here the CDR3 DNA reads TGTGCCAGCAGCCCCCCCCCAGGCGACTACGAGCAGTACTTC. The whole variable domain, remainder taken from reference TRBV9 and TRBJ2-7, is DSGVTQTPKHLITATGQRVTLRCSPRSGDLSVYWYQQSLDQGLQFLIQYYNGEERAKGNILERFSAQQFPDLHSELNLSSLELGDSALYFCASSPPPGDYEQYFGPGTRLTVT.

The chain couples TRBV4-3 to TRBJ2-3, with 14 bases fitting TRBD2. After removal of 0 bases from V and 4 bases from J, the junction contained 0 bases not matched to a gene. There are 16 residues in the CDR3. Per the germline V gene, CDR1 is LGHNA and CDR2 is YSLEER. This CDR3 is CASSQETSGGADTQYF. The CDR3 DNA reads as TGCGCCAGCAGCCAAGAGACTAGCGGGGGGGCAGATACGCAGTATTTT.

Written as DNA, the CDR3 is TGTGCCAGCACGGGGGGGAAGAGGGCCTACGAGCAGTACTTC. It specifies CASTGGKRAYEQYF. The chain carries TRBV2 and TRBJ2-7, with 8 bases matching TRBD2. Germline CDR1 is SNHLY and CDR2 is FYNNEI. This CDR3 is built from 14 residues. The ends lost 7 bases at V and 2 bases at J; junction bases unmatched: 7.

The J gene is TRBJ1-1, the V gene TRBV12-5, with 7 bases lining up with TRBD1. The CDR3 length is 22 residues. Germline V gives CDR1 LGHNT, CDR2 FRNRAP. The V and J ends lost 0 bases and 6 bases, in that order; junction bases with no gene match: 28. The CDR3 nucleotides are TGTGCTAGTGGTTTGGTACGACAGGGTGACATGAACACGGTCCCAGGCAAATCTGAAGCTTTCTTT. It translates to CASGLVRQGDMNTVPGKSEAFF. Together with reference TRBV12-5 and TRBJ1-1, the CDR3 gives the full variable domain: DARVTQTPRHKVTEMGQEVTMRCQPILGHNTVFWYRQTMMQGLELLAYFRNRAPLDDSGMPKDRFSAEMPDATLATLKIQPSEPRDSAVYFCASGLVRQGDMNTVPGKSEAFFGQGTRLTVV.

The J gene is TRBJ2-1, the V gene TRBV18; 8 bases map to TRBD2. V dropped 4 bases and J dropped 3; count of bases not matched to a gene: 11. The germline gives CDR1 KGHSH, CDR2 LQKENI. The CDR3 runs 17 residues. CDR3 amino acids: CASSLDPRLAIYNEQFF. In DNA, the CDR3 is TGTGCCAGCTCACTCGACCCCCGACTAGCGATCTACAATGAGCAGTTCTTC.